The entry below gives a single TCR beta chain sequence along with its context. Its antigen is unidentified. The sample originates from a study of cytomegalovirus exposure and HLA in healthy donors. Study-wide findings and caveats: In all likelihood, a cluster of highly shared sequence variants was a sequencing artifact. Beyond CMV serostatus, there was no information to go on about immune exposure.

PCR used 60 Vbeta primers and 13 Jbeta primers. The protocol was immunoSEQ multiplex PCR, while the TCRdb copy is restricted to in-frame clones and leaves out a portion. The sample holds approximately 210,000 clones, approximately 86% seen once. Specimen: PBMCs. The sequence came from a woman under 30 in good health and CMV-seronegative.

This chain's CDR3 is CASSLGRSGTDTQYF. The CDR3, as DNA: TGCGCCAGCAGCCTAGGGAGAAGTGGCACAGATACGCAGTATTTT. This chain uses TRBV5-1 with TRBJ2-3, with a tentative D call TRBD2 (5 bases). This CDR3 region has 15 residues. Trimming cost V 4 bases and J 1 base, with 13 bases left between them. Germline-derived CDR1 and CDR2 are SGHRS and YFSETQ.